Below are 28 T cell receptor beta chains sequenced from a single sample in a study of T-cell memory formation after mild COVID-19. TCRdb processed the 5' RACE reads anew with MiXCR; each CDR3 protein has one entry. The data contain about 260,000 distinct CDR3 sequences, around 15% of them singletons. Sequencing was performed on PBMCs or a T cell subset sorted from them (not recorded which). The receptors stem from a man aged 18-30 years who had mild COVID-19 (a few samples of this study predate the infection). Cell type and time point are not known.

The rearrangement uses TRBV7-9 and TRBJ1-1; TRBD1 aligns across 10 bases. Trimming at V came to 5 bases and at J to 1 base, leaving 10 bases not matched to a gene. CDR1 is SEHNR, CDR2 FQNEAQ, per germline (reference sequence). The CDR3 runs to 17 residues. The DNA for the CDR3 is TGTGCCAGCAGCCCTAAACGGACAGGGGGACAGAACACTGAAGCTTTCTTT. Translation: CASSPKRTGGQNTEAFF.

The chain employs TRBV4-3 and TRBJ2-1; unclear D gene. The V gene's germline CDR1 is LGHNA and CDR2 YSLEER. The CDR3 sequence is 17 residues long. V gave up 0 bases and J gave up 0 bases, with 12 bases separating them. CDR3 sequence reads: CASSQETSVSSYNEQFF. The CDR3 DNA follows: TGCGCCAGCAGCCAAGAGACGAGCGTGAGCTCCTACAATGAGCAGTTCTTC.

Only a few counts were recorded for this clonotype. The chain links TRBV15 to TRBJ1-1; D is unclear. Trimming shortened V by 2 bases and J by 0 bases, and 13 bases separated the two germline ends. Per the germline V gene, CDR1 is LNHNV and CDR2 is YYDKDF (reference sequence). This CDR3 comprises 16 residues. CDR3 in DNA: TGTGCCACCAGCAGATCTTTAACACGTATGAACACTGAAGCTTTCTTT. This encodes CATSRSLTRMNTEAFF.

About this clonotype: One junction end disagrees with the germline gene, perhaps due to a read error. The rearrangement uses TRBV12-3 or TRBV12-4 and TRBJ1-2; no clear D. CDR3 length equals 11 residues. CDR3 coding DNA: TGTGCCAGCAGCCCCACCGGGCCACGGGACTTC. It yields the protein CASSPTGPRDF.

This clonotype has more than one count but fewer than ten. This chain links TRBV7-2 with TRBJ1-4; 7 nucleotides align to TRBD1. CDR3 length: 14 residues. Germline trimming cut 5 bases from V and 7 bases from J; bases unmatched to any gene: 7. In germline, CDR1 is SGHTA, CDR2 FQGNSA. The CDR3 DNA is TGTGCCAGCAGCCGCAGACAGGGACGTGAAAAACTGTTTTTT. It encodes CASSRRQGREKLFF.

This clonotype has only a few counts. This sequence joins TRBV6-2 or TRBV6-3 and TRBJ2-3; 8 bases fit TRBD2. The CDR3 length is 14 residues. Germline V gene lookup returns CDR1 MNHEY and CDR2 SVGEGT. The junction had 2 bases not matched to a gene; V was cut back by 4 bases and J by 2 bases. Here the CDR3 reads CASSSGGATDTQYF. For the CDR3, the DNA is TGTGCCAGCAGTTCCGGGGGGGCCACAGATACGCAGTATTTT.

This clonotype was counted between two and nine times. The J gene is TRBJ2-1, the V gene TRBV24-1; TRBD1 is a possible D gene (5 bases). The CDR3 is 13 amino acids. V was trimmed by 5 bases and J by 8 bases, leaving 12 bases between them. Germline-derived CDR1 and CDR2 are KGHDR and SFDVKD. The chain's CDR3 is CATSVGAEDEQFF. The CDR3 DNA sequence: TGTGCCACCAGTGTTGGGGCTGAGGATGAGCAGTTCTTC.

The chain carries TRBV4-1 and TRBJ1-2, with unresolved D. There are 14 residues in the CDR3. CDR1 is MGHRA, CDR2 YSYEKL, per germline. V was trimmed by 1 base and J by 4 bases, leaving 10 bases between them. The CDR3 DNA reads as TGCGCCAGCAGCCAAGTGTCGCCAGCCTATGGCTACACCTTC. Translating it yields CASSQVSPAYGYTF.

The chain recombines TRBV9 with TRBJ2-3, with D possibly TRBD2 on 5 matching bases. This CDR3 comprises 12 residues. With 4 bases removed from V and 6 bases from J, the gap between germline ends came to 9 bases. Germline V gene lookup returns CDR1 SGDLS and CDR2 YYNGEE. The CDR3 DNA is TGTGCCAGCAGCTCTAGCCTGGATACGCAGTATTTT. It yields the protein CASSSSLDTQYF.

This chain uses TRBV5-1 with TRBJ2-2; no definite D call. The CDR3 is 13 residues long. Germline V gene data show CDR1 as SGHRS and CDR2 as YFSETQ. Trimming pared 4 bases from V and 6 bases from J, leaving 10 bases between. DNA for the CDR3: TGCGCCAGCAGCCCCGGTGGGGCCGGGGAGCTGTTTTTT. It encodes CASSPGGAGELFF.

V is TRBV15 and J is TRBJ2-3, with TRBD1 identical over 8 bases. V lost 1 base to trimming and J lost 9 bases; unmatched junction nucleotides: 6. The CDR3 covers 14 residues. Germline V gene sequence: CDR1 LNHNV, CDR2 YYDKDF (reference sequence). The CDR3 DNA sequence: TGTGCCACCAGCAGAGTTGACAGGGGACACACGCAGTATTTT. It codes for CATSRVDRGHTQYF.

This rearrangement joins TRBV4-1 to TRBJ1-5; 7 nucleotides match TRBD1. Germline lookup yields CDR1 MGHRA and CDR2 YSYEKL. This CDR3 comprises 16 residues. With V trimmed by 0 bases and J by 1 base, 3 bases remained unmatched. The CDR3 loop is CASSQEKTGSNQPQHF. Written as DNA, the CDR3 is TGCGCCAGCAGCCAAGAAAAGACAGGGAGCAATCAGCCCCAGCATTTT.

V usage is TRBV25-1 and J usage is TRBJ1-1; D uncertain. This CDR3 is built from 13 residues. Trimming pared 5 bases from V and 6 bases from J, leaving 13 bases between. The V gene's germline CDR1 is MGHDK and CDR2 SYGVNS. The CDR3 here is CASSMGGRAEAFF. The DNA for the CDR3 is TGTGCCAGCAGTATGGGAGGGAGGGCTGAAGCTTTCTTT.

The table lists this clonotype with a few counts. The J gene is TRBJ2-6, the V gene TRBV5-1; a possible D gene is TRBD2 (6 bases). The V gene lost 3 bases and the J gene lost 4 bases, with 20 bases spanning the gap. Germline V gives CDR1 SGHRS, CDR2 YFSETQ. This CDR3 contains 18 residues. The CDR3, as DNA: TGCGCCAGCAGCTCCGAACTCCCGGGACTCGGGGGGGCCAACGTCCTGACTTTC. Protein sequence: CASSSELPGLGGANVLTF.

The table lists this clonotype with a few counts. The CDR3 reads CASSQDWGRGLETQYF. The CDR3 DNA reads TGCGCCAGCAGCCAAGACTGGGGGCGAGGTCTGGAGACCCAGTACTTC. The rearrangement uses TRBV4-1 and TRBJ2-5, with D possibly being TRBD1 (6 bases). CDR3 length: 16 amino acids. Germline V lookup: CDR1 MGHRA, CDR2 YSYEKL. The V and J ends lost 0 bases and 5 bases respectively, with 16 bases between them.

This clonotype was seen a handful of times. This rearrangement joins TRBV14 to TRBJ2-3, with a weak D call TRBD1 (5 bases). The CDR3 contains 16 residues. V was trimmed by 1 base and J by 2 bases, leaving 13 bases between them. Per germline, CDR1 SGHDN and CDR2 FVKESK. The CDR3 nucleotides are TGTGCCAGCAGCCAAGTCAGGGCATCGACCACAGATACGCAGTATTTT. Residues: CASSQVRASTTDTQYF.

This clonotype has a count of ten or more. CDR3 DNA sequence: TGTGCCAGCAGTTTGGGGCAGGGCCTGAACCAGTACTTC. Amino acids: CASSLGQGLNQYF. The V call is TRBV12-3 or TRBV12-4, the J call TRBJ2-5, with a weak D call TRBD1 (5 bases). Trimming stripped 3 bases from V and 10 bases from J, with 15 bases between. The CDR3 consists of 13 residues.

The CDR3 region has the DNA TGTGCCAGCAGTTACCCAGACAGCCGCGGCTACACCTTC. It translates to CASSYPDSRGYTF. The V and J genes are TRBV6-5 and TRBJ1-2; possible D gene TRBD1, 5 bases. Germline V gives CDR1 MNHEY, CDR2 SVGAGI. This CDR3 has 13 residues. Trimming cost V 2 bases and J 8 bases, with 12 bases left between them.

This CDR3 reads CASTTRQELNTEAFF. CDR3 DNA: TGTGCCAGCACAACCCGACAGGAATTGAACACTGAAGCTTTCTTT. J is TRBJ1-1 and V is TRBV6-2 or TRBV6-3; D possibly corresponds to TRBD1 (6 bases). CDR1 is MNHEY, CDR2 SVGEGT, per germline. V dropped 7 bases and J dropped 0 bases, with 15 bases sitting between them. The CDR3 length is 15 residues.

This clonotype was observed a few times. The J gene is TRBJ2-3, the V gene TRBV29-1, with TRBD2 identical over 8 bases. This CDR3 is built from 15 residues. V lost 4 bases to trimming and J lost 9 bases; unmatched junction nucleotides: 15. Looked up from germline, CDR1 is SQVTM and CDR2 is ANQGSEA. This CDR3 reads CSVAVVAGTGATQYF. As DNA, the CDR3 is TGCAGCGTTGCGGTCGTAGCGGGGACCGGTGCGACGCAGTATTTT.

V usage is TRBV11-3 and J usage is TRBJ2-3, with D possibly matching TRBD1 (5 bases). CDR3 length equals 12 residues. From germline, CDR1 is SGHNT and CDR2 YENEEA. V gave up 6 bases and J gave up 1 base, with 5 bases separating them. CDR3 nucleotide sequence: TGTGCCAGCAGAGGGGGCACAGATACGCAGTATTTT. The encoded protein is CASRGGTDTQYF.

This chain joins TRBV30 and TRBJ1-1; D possibly corresponds to TRBD1 (5 bases). Trimming cost V 4 bases and J 0 bases, with 15 bases left between them. The CDR3 loop spans 15 amino acids. Germline CDR1 and CDR2: GTSNPN and SVGIG (reference sequence). The CDR3 coding sequence is TGTGCCTGGAAAGATGCAGGGACCATGAACACTGAAGCTTTCTTT. Its translation is CAWKDAGTMNTEAFF.

Many counts were recorded for this clonotype. The V and J genes are TRBV7-6 and TRBJ2-3, with D uncertain. Trimming took 5 bases from V and 6 from J, leaving 18 bases between them. The CDR3 has 15 residues. Looked up from germline, CDR1 is SGHVS and CDR2 is FNYEAQ. CDR3 nucleotide sequence: TGTGCCAGCAGCCATCGGGCCTCCCTGGGGGATACGCAGTATTTT. Translating it yields CASSHRASLGDTQYF. Filled out from reference TRBV7-6 and TRBJ2-3, the complete variable domain reads GAGVSQSPRYKVTKRGQDVALRCDPISGHVSLYWYRQALGQGPEFLTYFNYEAQQDKSGLPNDRFSAERPEGSISTLTIQRTEQRDSAMYRCASSHRASLGDTQYFGPGTRLTVL.

This clonotype was counted between two and nine times. The gene calls are TRBV6-5 and TRBJ2-7; a weak D match, TRBD1 (8 bases). From germline, CDR1 is MNHEY and CDR2 SVGAGI. V gave up 5 bases and J gave up 5 bases, with 22 bases separating them. The CDR3 extends over 16 amino acids. Here the CDR3 DNA reads TGTGCCAGCAGTACACGGACAGGGACTAAAGCCAACGAGCAGTACGTC. Protein sequence: CASSTRTGTKANEQYV.

This clonotype has only a few counts. This chain connects TRBV7-9 to TRBJ1-1; D gene ambiguous. Trimming took 2 bases from V and 1 from J, leaving 5 bases between them. Germline-derived CDR1 and CDR2 are SEHNR and FQNEAQ (reference sequence). CDR3 length: 13 amino acids. CDR3 nucleotide sequence: TGTGCCAGCAGCTTACACCAGAACACTGAAGCTTTCTTT. Its protein is CASSLHQNTEAFF.

The rearrangement joins TRBV15 to TRBJ2-3, with 7 bases aligning to TRBD2. Unmatched junction bases numbered 9, after V lost 5 bases and J lost 1 base. CDR1 and CDR2 (germline): LNHNV, YYDKDF (reference sequence). This CDR3 has 16 residues. CDR3 sequence: CATSGRSGGRTDTQYF. The CDR3, as DNA: TGTGCCACCAGCGGTCGCTCGGGAGGTCGCACAGATACGCAGTATTTT.

This clonotype was observed a few times. The rearrangement joins TRBV7-2 to TRBJ1-5; no firm D call. The V gene lost 0 bases and the J gene lost 7 bases, with 16 bases spanning the gap. CDR1 is SGHTA and CDR2 is FQGNSA in the germline V gene. The CDR3 is made up of 16 amino acids. The CDR3 sequence is CASSLAVAGNLQPQHF. DNA of the CDR3: TGTGCCAGCAGCTTAGCCGTGGCAGGCAACCTCCAGCCCCAGCATTTT.

The rearrangement joins TRBV7-2 to TRBJ2-5, with D hard to call. The germline V gene has CDR1 SGHTA and CDR2 FQGNSA. Trimming stripped 5 bases from V and 5 bases from J, with 15 bases between. The CDR3 totals 14 residues. CDR3 bases: TGTGCCAGCAGCCTGCTAAAAGACTCGGAGACCCAGTACTTC. This encodes CASSLLKDSETQYF.